This T cell receptor (beta chain) was identified in a study of response to subunit inactivated influenza vaccine. Study outcomes and limitations: T cells newly recruited by each seasonal influenza vaccination are few, the authors suggested.

A single record per CDR3 protein comes from TCRdb applying MiXCR to the RT-PCR reads. The sample yields about 240,000 distinct CDR3 sequences, more than 9% seen once. Note on this clonotype: Its antigen remains unknown.

Germline V gives CDR1 SGHAT, CDR2 FQNNGV. CDR3 length equals 19 residues. V shed 2 bases and J 6 bases; nucleotides not matched to a gene: 15. This TCR came from a man in his fifties who received an inactivated influenza vaccine. The J gene is TRBJ1-4, the V gene TRBV11-2; 10 bases fit TRBD1. The source was non-naive T cells sorted from PBMCs, collected approximately 15 days before vaccination. As DNA, the CDR3 is TGTGCCAGCAGCTTACGAATTGTGTCGGCGGACAGGGGGTATGAAAAACTGTTTTTT. This encodes CASSLRIVSADRGYEKLFF.